This T cell receptor beta chain is from a study of blood T cell repertoires in COVID-19. The data were produced by immunoSEQ multiplex PCR, yet TCRdb's version contains in-frame clones alone and is incomplete. Among about 150,000 clones, about nine tenths were seen once, and the ten largest hold approximately 3.8%. Study members were between roughly 18 and 100 years old and lived in roughly 24 US regions. Participants were placed into cohorts based on the clinical history they reported. Exposed participants came across a COVID-19 case within 2 weeks before study entry. The CDR3 is 15 amino acids. Germline V gives CDR1 MDHEN, CDR2 SYDVKM. Trimming pared 5 bases from V and 6 bases from J, leaving 16 bases between.

The specimen sequenced was PBMCs or T cells enriched from blood (not recorded which). The receptor's source is a woman aged 40 to 49 who had been exposed to COVID-19. This chain connects TRBV28 to TRBJ2-2; tentatively, D is TRBD1 (6 bases). The CDR3 nucleotides read TGTGCCAGCAGTCCGGGCAGGGGAGCCCCCGGGGAGCTGTTTTTT. Protein product: CASSPGRGAPGELFF.